This is a list of T cell receptor beta chains from one sample in a study of metastatic and nonmetastatic thyroid tumors. TCRdb re-analyzed the PCR reads using MiXCR. The sample holds 9,500 to 15,000 clones, more than 30% seen once. The sequenced sample was tumor tissue. The receptors were sampled from a female donor with papillary thyroid cancer or a benign thyroid nodule (not recorded which). Some clones in this sample may be carry-over from other donors' samples. Each CDR3 is given with its conserved first and last residue. Each record gives: D gene, J gene, V gene, clone size, CDR3 DNA, CDR3 protein. The D gene is left open where the match is weak. Expanded clones get a size class; other rows say once, few or many, or leave the size out.

>.|TRBJ2-1|TRBV5-1|.
TGCGCCAGCAGCTTTGTAGCCCAACCCGACAATGAGCAGTTCTTC
CASSFVAQPDNEQFF
>TRBD2|TRBJ2-5|TRBV6-5|.
TGTGCCAGCAGTTACGAACACCCGCGGGAGGCCCAGTACTTC
CASSYEHPREAQYF
>.|TRBJ2-2|TRBV4-3|medium-sized
TGCGCCAGCCGCCTAAGCATAGCGGACACCGGGGAGCTGTTTTTT
CASRLSIADTGELFF
>.|TRBJ2-1|TRBV5-1|.
TGCGCCAGCAGCTTGGAGCAGGCGGCACGCTCCAATGAGCAGTTCTTC
CASSLEQAARSNEQFF
>.|TRBJ2-3|TRBV4-3|.
TGCGCCAGCAGCCAAGATCGGGAAAGTTCGGGTGCGCAGTATTTT
CASSQDRESSGAQYF
>.|TRBJ1-1|TRBV3-1|.
TGTGCCAGCAGCCAAGATCGCCATGGTGAATCTTTCTTT
CASSQDRHGESFF
>TRBD2|TRBJ2-7|TRBV2|few
TGTGCCAGCAGTGGGTCTAGCGGTTGGAGGGAGCAGTACTTC
CASSGSSGWREQYF
>.|TRBJ1-5|TRBV27|few
TGTGCCAGCAGGGGTATTAGAGTGAGACAAGATCAGCCCCAGCATTTT
CASRGIRVRQDQPQHF
>TRBD1|TRBJ2-7|TRBV29-1|medium-sized
TGCAGCGCCTACAGTGAGGGACAGGGGGCTTACGAGCAGTACTTC
CSAYSEGQGAYEQYF
>.|TRBJ2-3|TRBV2|few
TGTGCCAGCAGGAACACCCAAAAAGCGGGAGATACGCAGTATTTT
CASRNTQKAGDTQYF
>TRBD2|TRBJ2-7|TRBV7-3|few
TGTGCCAGCAGCACCCCGGGGGGCGAGCAGTACTTC
CASSTPGGEQYF
>.|TRBJ2-7|TRBV28|.
TGTGCCAGCAGTCCCCCCCGTAATGATATCTACGAGCAGTACTTC
CASSPPRNDIYEQYF
>.|TRBJ2-7|TRBV7-2|.
TGTGCCAGCAGCTTAAGACTAGACAACGAGCAGTACTTC
CASSLRLDNEQYF
>.|TRBJ1-2|TRBV9|.
TGTGCCAGCAGCGACACACTCGCCGGGACTTCCTATGGCTACACCTTC
CASSDTLAGTSYGYTF
>.|TRBJ2-1|TRBV11-3|.
TGTGCCAGCAGCTCTGGAGATGAGCAGTTCTTC
CASSSGDEQFF
>TRBD2|TRBJ2-1|TRBV6-2/TRBV6-3|few
TGTGCCAGCAGACGACTAGCTGGAAAACTCCACAATGAGCAGTTCTTC
CASRRLAGKLHNEQFF
>.|TRBJ2-1|TRBV2|few
TGTGCCAGCAGTGTAGTGGGACGACGGTTCTTC
CASSVVGRRFF
>TRBD1|TRBJ1-5|TRBV6-1|.
TGTGCCAGCACACAGGGGAATCAGCCCCAGCATTTT
CASTQGNQPQHF
>.|TRBJ1-3|TRBV6-1|.
TGTGCCAGCCATGTTTTCCTGGGGGTTTCTGGAAACACCATATATTTT
CASHVFLGVSGNTIYF
>.|TRBJ2-5|TRBV27|.
TGTGCCAGCAGTTTGGGAGAGACCCAGTACTTC
CASSLGETQYF
>.|TRBJ1-3|TRBV4-2|medium-sized
TGTGCCAGCAGCCAAGCTCCAGGGCGCTCTGGAAACACCATATATTTT
CASSQAPGRSGNTIYF
>.|TRBJ2-1|TRBV7-9|medium-sized
TGTGCCAGCAGCACTATCAATGAGCAGTTCTTC
CASSTINEQFF
>TRBD2|TRBJ2-5|TRBV7-9|many
TGTGCCAGCAGCCCCCTTTTAGGTCTAGCGGGAGAGACCCAGTACTTC
CASSPLLGLAGETQYF
>TRBD1|TRBJ1-2|TRBV7-2|medium-sized
TGTGCCACCCAAGACAGGGGATCCTATGGCTACACCTTC
CATQDRGSYGYTF
>TRBD1|TRBJ2-7|TRBV20-1|medium-sized
TGCAGTGCTAGCTCTCGACAGGGAAAGGTCGAGCAGTACTTC
CSASSRQGKVEQYF
>.|TRBJ1-2|TRBV20-1|.
TGCAGTGCCGAGAGGGGCGGACCCAACTATGGCTACACCTTC
CSAERGGPNYGYTF
>TRBD2|TRBJ2-3|TRBV11-2|.
TGTGCCAGCAGCTTCCCTAGCGGGAGCGCAGATACGCAGTATTTT
CASSFPSGSADTQYF
>.|TRBJ2-1|TRBV5-1|many
TGCGCCAGCAGCTTTGACGGGGGTGAGCAGTTCTTC
CASSFDGGEQFF
>.|TRBJ2-3|TRBV6-1|few
TGTGCCAGCAGTGAAGTGGTGGGGTGGGCAAGCACAGATACGCATTATTTT
CASSEVVGWASTDTHYF
>TRBD1|TRBJ2-2|TRBV15|medium-sized
TGTGCCACCAGCAGATCCTGGGACAGGCTGCGGGTTTTGGACACCGGGGAGCTGTTTTTT
CATSRSWDRLRVLDTGELFF
>.|TRBJ2-7|TRBV6-1|.
TGTGCCAGCAGGAGAACAGGGATTTACGAGCAGTACTTC
CASRRTGIYEQYF
>.|TRBJ1-2|TRBV7-2|few
TGTGCCAGCGAAGTGAACTATGGCTACACCTTC
CASEVNYGYTF
>.|TRBJ2-6|TRBV2|many
TGTGCCAGCAGTGAAGCGCTCCTGGAGTTCTCTGGGGCCAACGTCCTGACTTTC
CASSEALLEFSGANVLTF
>TRBD2|TRBJ2-1|TRBV11-3|medium-sized
TGTGCCAGCAGCTTAGGAGGGCGGGGGAATGAGCAGTTCTTC
CASSLGGRGNEQFF
>.|TRBJ2-1|TRBV20-1|.
TGCAGTGCTAGAGATACTCGCCAGGGGAACTACAATGAGCAGTTCTTC
CSARDTRQGNYNEQFF
>TRBD2|TRBJ2-1|TRBV27|.
TGTGCCAGCAGTAGTACTCCGGGACTAGCGGGGGGGAATGAGCAGTTCTTC
CASSSTPGLAGGNEQFF
>.|TRBJ2-5|TRBV5-6|many
TGTGCCAGCAGCTTCGGGCGTGGGGATCAGTACTTC
CASSFGRGDQYF
>.|TRBJ2-6|TRBV6-1|.
TGTGCCAGCAGTGAACTCCGGACAGTTCTATCAGGGGCCAACGTCCTGACATTC
CASSELRTVLSGANVLTF
>TRBD2|TRBJ2-3|TRBV20-1|.
TGCAGTGCCAAGAGGGTACTAGCGGGAGGCCTGGTAAAGGTTGCGCAGTATTTT
CSAKRVLAGGLVKVAQYF
>.|TRBJ2-3|TRBV6-4|few
TGTGCCAGCAGTTCTAGCGTGTCCTGGGCAGATACGCAGTATTTT
CASSSSVSWADTQYF
>.|TRBJ2-6|TRBV7-2|.
TGTGCCAGCAGCTTAGTACCTTCTGGTGCCAACGTCCTGACTTTC
CASSLVPSGANVLTF
>.|TRBJ2-7|TRBV2|medium-sized
TGTGCCAGCAGAGAACCGGGACGTCCGCTCTACGAGCAGTACTTC
CASREPGRPLYEQYF
>.|TRBJ2-1|TRBV18|medium-sized
TGTGCCAGCTCACCACTGGACTCAAACAATGAGCAGTTCTTC
CASSPLDSNNEQFF
>.|TRBJ2-3|TRBV4-3|medium-sized
TGCGCCAGCAGCCAAGATATGGTAAGGACGCAGTATTTT
CASSQDMVRTQYF
>.|TRBJ1-2|TRBV15|medium-sized
TGTGCCACCAGCAGAGTGCCCACAGGGAGTGGTGGCTACACCTTC
CATSRVPTGSGGYTF
>.|TRBJ1-1|TRBV11-2|.
TGTGCCAGCAGTCTAAGGCTACAGGGTGGCGAAGCTTTCTTT
CASSLRLQGGEAFF
>.|TRBJ1-1|TRBV11-2|once
TGTGCCAGCAGCTTAGATCAGGGATTCTCTGAAGCTTTCTTT
CASSLDQGFSEAFF
>TRBD2|TRBJ2-3|TRBV5-6|many
TGTGCCAGCAGCCTCCCGACTAGCGGCTCTGGGGATACGCAGTATTTT
CASSLPTSGSGDTQYF
>.|TRBJ2-1|TRBV20-1|.
TGCAGTGCTAGAGCGTTAAACCTAGCCTACAATGAGCAGTTCTTC
CSARALNLAYNEQFF
>TRBD1|TRBJ1-4|TRBV5-1|.
TGCTCCAGCAGCCCCTGGACAGGGAGGTGGGCAACTAATGAAAAACTTTTTTTT
CSSSPWTGRWATNEKLFF